The T cell receptor (beta chain) described here comes from a study of blood T cell repertoires in COVID-19. Study overall: PBMCs, B-cell-depleted T cells, or T cells provided the cDNA or gDNA that made up the material.

Authors' processing steps: The assay estimated nucleated cells by amplifying reference gene primers. The table came from immunoSEQ multiplex PCR; TCRdb's copy has only in-frame clones and leaves some out. Clone size and the V and J calls come from that table; the DNA yielded D and trimming. The sample contains 150,000 to 200,000 clones, roughly 84% of which appear only once. The junction had 5 bases not matched to a gene; V was cut back by 6 bases and J by 4 bases. CDR3 length equals 13 residues. Germline lookup yields CDR1 LGHNT and CDR2 FRNRAP. V is TRBV12-5 and J is TRBJ1-2; the match to TRBD1 covers 7 bases. Sequenced: peripheral blood. This sequence was found in a woman of 80 years or more with active or convalescent COVID-19. CDR3 nucleotides: TGTGCTAGTGGGTCCGACAGGGCCTATGGCTACACCTTC. This codes for CASGSDRAYGYTF.